These 23 T cell receptor beta chains were all obtained from the same sample, sequenced in a study of T cell responses to AZD1222 COVID-19 vaccine. Repertoires were generated with immunoSEQ multiplex PCR, while TCRdb's copy carries only in-frame clones and drops some. The sample carries some 120,000 clones, 70% to 90% recorded once. The sequencing used peripheral blood, collected on day 0 of MenACWY control vaccination. The receptors originated from an adult in good health.

The CDR3 sequence is CASSRQGTGELFF. In DNA, the CDR3 is TGTGCCAGCAGCCGACAGGGGACCGGGGAGCTGTTTTTT. The chain has TRBV2 and TRBJ2-2; TRBD1 agrees at 8 bases. The CDR3 consists of 13 residues. CDR1 is SNHLY and CDR2 is FYNNEI in the germline V gene. V gave up 6 bases and J gave up 5 bases; unmatched junction bases: 2.

About this clone itself: Other DNA sequences in the sample encode the same CDR3. CDR3 DNA: TGTGCCAGCTCACCTGAAGGACAGCCCCAGCATTTT. Amino acids: CASSPEGQPQHF. The chain carries TRBV18 and TRBJ1-5; D call uncertain. Deletions cut 3 bases from V and 7 bases from J, with 7 bases between. Per germline, CDR1 KGHSH and CDR2 LQKENI. The CDR3 spans 12 residues.

The CDR3 loop reads CASSVWQGRSGTGELFF. The CDR3, as DNA: TGTGCCAGCAGCGTGTGGCAGGGGCGTAGTGGCACCGGGGAGCTGTTTTTT. The V and J genes are TRBV9 and TRBJ2-2, with D possibly being TRBD1 (6 bases). The CDR3 runs 17 residues. Germline V CDR1 and CDR2: SGDLS, YYNGEE. Trimming pared 2 bases from V and 4 bases from J, leaving 18 bases between.

The chain is built from TRBV6-5 and TRBJ1-1; D is possibly TRBD1 (6 bases). CDR3 length equals 15 residues. The germline gives CDR1 MNHEY, CDR2 SVGAGI. The V end was cut by 6 bases, the J end by 5 bases, with 19 bases between. Here the CDR3 DNA reads TGTGCCAGCAGACCCCCCCGGGGGGCGGATACTGAAGCTTTCTTT. This sequence encodes CASRPPRGADTEAFF.

This sequence joins TRBV15 and TRBJ2-1; tentatively, D is TRBD2 (6 bases). Germline-derived CDR1 and CDR2 are LNHNV and YYDKDF (reference sequence). The V gene lost 0 bases and the J gene lost 2 bases, with 8 bases spanning the gap. The CDR3 has 15 residues. The DNA of the CDR3 is TGTGCCACCAGCAGAGATCTAGCGACCTACAATGAGCAGTTCTTC. Amino acid sequence: CATSRDLATYNEQFF.

The J gene is TRBJ1-2, the V gene TRBV3-1 (or the pseudogene TRBV3-2); maybe TRBD1 (5 bases). CDR1 and CDR2 (germline): LGHDT, YNNKEL (reference sequence). V was shortened by 2 bases and J by 4 bases, with 17 bases between the two germline ends. The CDR3 contains 16 residues. CDR3 sequence reads: CASSQPAEGRVYGYTF. The CDR3 bases are TGTGCCAGCAGCCAACCTGCAGAGGGGCGCGTCTATGGCTACACCTTC.

J is TRBJ1-1 and V is TRBV6-6, with a tentative D call TRBD1 (5 bases). Trimming removed 6 bases from V and 1 base from J, with 12 bases in between. CDR1 is MNHNY and CDR2 is SVGAGI in the germline V gene (reference sequence). The CDR3 length is 14 residues. The CDR3 coding sequence is TGTGCCAGCAGATTACGTGGGGGGAACACTGAAGCTTTCTTT. It specifies CASRLRGGNTEAFF.

The rearrangement links TRBV11-1 to TRBJ2-5; D remains ambiguous. Trimming left V 4 bases short and J 1 base short, with 13 bases between. Germline V gene lookup returns CDR1 SGHAT and CDR2 FQDESV (reference sequence). This CDR3 comprises 15 residues. The CDR3 DNA follows: TGTGCCAGCAGCTCCGATTACAGCCTCCAAGAGACCCAGTACTTC. This gives the protein CASSSDYSLQETQYF.

This chain links TRBV27 with TRBJ1-2; no clear D. This CDR3 comprises 13 residues. Germline V gene lookup returns CDR1 MNHEY and CDR2 SMNVEV (reference sequence). The V end was cut by 5 bases, the J end by 4 bases, with 11 bases between. The CDR3 region has the DNA TGTGCCAGCAGTAGTAGGAATGGCTATGGCTACACCTTC. Residues: CASSSRNGYGYTF.

This sequence joins TRBV7-6 and TRBJ2-5, with TRBD2 matching over 12 bases. Germline V CDR1 and CDR2: SGHVS, FNYEAQ. CDR3 length equals 16 residues. V shed 2 bases, J shed 5 bases, and the junction held 6 bases outside the gene matches. In DNA, the CDR3 is TGTGCCAGCAGCTTAATGACTAGCGGGGGAGGGGAGACCCAGTACTTC. It is translated as CASSLMTSGGGETQYF.

This sequence joins TRBV9 and TRBJ2-1; D tentatively reads TRBD1 or TRBD2 (6 bases each). V gave up 4 bases and J gave up 7 bases, with 21 bases separating them. The CDR3 has 16 residues. CDR1 and CDR2 from the germline V gene are SGDLS and YYNGEE. For the CDR3, the DNA is TGTGCCAGCAGCTTCTCTCGGGGGCCTCGCGGGAATGAGCAGTTCTTC. Translation: CASSFSRGPRGNEQFF.

The rearrangement joins TRBV27 to TRBJ2-7; a possible D gene is TRBD1 (6 bases). Trimming took 5 bases from V and 1 from J, leaving 12 bases between them. The CDR3 is made up of 14 amino acids. Germline V gene lookup returns CDR1 MNHEY and CDR2 SMNVEV (reference sequence). Here the CDR3 reads CASSDRKGSYEQYF. Here the CDR3 DNA reads TGTGCCAGCAGTGACAGGAAGGGATCCTACGAGCAGTACTTC.

In this sample, this clone turned up a few times. This chain connects TRBV5-1 to TRBJ2-5; D call uncertain. Trimming removed 0 bases at V and 2 bases at J, with 11 bases between. The CDR3 runs 15 residues. The germline V gene has CDR1 SGHRS and CDR2 YFSETQ. Here the CDR3 DNA reads TGCGCCAGCAGCTTGGTATTGGGGTATCAAGAGACCCAGTACTTC. Encoded protein: CASSLVLGYQETQYF.

This sequence joins TRBV3-1 (or the pseudogene TRBV3-2) and TRBJ2-2; possibly TRBD1 for D (6 bases). Per the germline V gene, CDR1 is LGHDT and CDR2 is YNNKEL (reference sequence). This CDR3 is built from 15 residues. V lost 4 bases and J lost 1, with 10 bases in between. The CDR3 protein is CASSLEDRNTGELFF. CDR3 DNA: TGTGCCAGCAGCCTAGAGGACAGGAACACCGGGGAGCTGTTTTTT.

The chain joins TRBV2 to TRBJ1-1; D uncertain. This CDR3 has 14 residues. The V gene's germline CDR1 is SNHLY and CDR2 FYNNEI. V gave up 7 bases and J gave up 4 bases, with 16 bases separating them. CDR3 loop: CASIPAGRITEAFF. In DNA, the CDR3 is TGTGCCAGCATCCCGGCTGGCAGAATCACTGAAGCTTTCTTT.

The chain recombines TRBV10-2 with TRBJ1-1; TRBD1 is a possible D gene (6 bases). Per the germline V gene, CDR1 is WSHSY and CDR2 is SAAADI. V dropped 0 bases and J dropped 1 base, with 9 bases sitting between them. The CDR3 runs 15 residues. In DNA form, the CDR3 reads TGCGCCAGCAGTGAGTCTCGGGGACAGAACACTGAAGCTTTCTTT. Encoded protein: CASSESRGQNTEAFF.

The chain employs TRBV19 and TRBJ2-4, with a tentative D call TRBD2 (6 bases). Trimming left V 5 bases short and J 0 bases short, with 11 bases between. The CDR3 runs to 15 residues. Germline lookup yields CDR1 LNHDA and CDR2 SQIVND (reference sequence). Written as DNA, the CDR3 is TGTGCCAGTAGTTCAGGGAGGATAGCCAAAAACATTCAGTACTTC. Protein: CASSSGRIAKNIQYF.

The rearrangement joins TRBV7-2 to TRBJ1-2; D call uncertain. CDR1 and CDR2 from the germline V gene are SGHTA and FQGNSA. This CDR3 spans 16 amino acids. V was trimmed by 5 bases and J by 6 bases, leaving 22 bases between them. The CDR3 coding sequence is TGTGCCAGCAGCGGAGACCCGGGCCTCCTCCCGGATGGCTACACCTTC. As protein: CASSGDPGLLPDGYTF.

This chain links TRBV30 with TRBJ2-1; the D gene is possibly TRBD1 (5 bases). Trimming stripped 0 bases from V and 0 bases from J, with 15 bases between. Germline values: CDR1 GTSNPN, CDR2 SVGIG (reference sequence). This CDR3 spans 17 amino acids. The CDR3 DNA sequence: TGTGCCTGGAGTGTACGAATTGACAGCTTCTCCTACAATGAGCAGTTCTTC. This translates into CAWSVRIDSFSYNEQFF.

The sample holds a few counts of this clone. The rearrangement links TRBV23-1 to TRBJ1-2; D unclear. TRBV23-1 belongs to the ORF category, with a function that is uncertain. This CDR3 comprises 12 residues. V lost 0 bases, J lost 8 bases, and 7 bases lay in between. This CDR3 is CASSQSGRGYTF. The DNA of the CDR3 is TGCGCCAGCAGTCAATCAGGGAGAGGCTACACCTTC.

The gene calls are TRBV5-1 and TRBJ1-3; D gene unclear. Germline CDR1 is SGHRS and CDR2 is YFSETQ. This CDR3 has 14 residues. The ends were cut back, 3 bases at V and 4 bases at J, with 11 bases in the middle. The CDR3: CASSSDNPGNTIYF. CDR3 DNA sequence: TGCGCCAGCAGCTCAGACAACCCCGGAAACACCATATATTTT. Based on the CDR3 plus reference TRBV5-1 and TRBJ1-3, the full variable domain is KAGVTQTPRYLIKTRGQQVTLSCSPISGHRSVSWYQQTPGQGLQFLFEYFSETQRNKGNFPGRFSGRQFSNSRSEMNVSTLELGDSALYLCASSSDNPGNTIYFGEGSWLTVV.

The CDR3: CASGQGQNTEAFF. CDR3 nucleotides: TGTGCCAGCGGACAGGGGCAGAACACTGAAGCTTTCTTT. V is TRBV7-2 and J is TRBJ1-1; 9 bases agree with TRBD1. Germline CDR1 is SGHTA and CDR2 is FQGNSA. The junction had 2 bases not matched to a gene; V was cut back by 8 bases and J by 1 base. The CDR3 totals 13 residues.

The chain uses TRBV3-1 (or the pseudogene TRBV3-2) and TRBJ1-2, with D possibly matching TRBD1 (6 bases). V gave up 1 base and J gave up 4 bases, with 19 bases separating them. CDR3 length: 17 residues. Germline CDR1 is LGHDT and CDR2 is YNNKEL (reference sequence). The CDR3 loop reads CASSQARGQSGIYGYTF. The CDR3, as DNA: TGTGCCAGCAGCCAAGCCAGGGGCCAATCGGGTATCTATGGCTACACCTTC.